Below, 30 T cell receptor beta chains from the same sample are listed, as sequenced in a study of blood T cell repertoires in COVID-19. Clones were sequenced by immunoSEQ multiplex PCR, and TCRdb holds only the in-frame ones, with some missing. The table lists just over 650,000 clones, 75% to 90% of them singletons, with under 0.3% in the top ten. The sequenced sample consisted of peripheral blood. Receptors were obtained from a woman between 18 and 30 years old with acute or convalescent COVID-19.

This clone appeared once. CDR3 loop: CASSLGQGMAKNIQYF. CDR3 coding DNA: TGTGCCAGCAGCTTAGGACAGGGGATGGCCAAAAACATTCAGTACTTC. The rearrangement uses TRBV7-2 and TRBJ2-4, with TRBD1 matching 8 bases. The CDR3 sequence is 16 residues long. CDR1 and CDR2 from the germline V gene are SGHTA and FQGNSA. The trim removed 1 base at V and 1 base at J, leaving 3 bases unmatched.

V usage is TRBV29-1 and J usage is TRBJ2-1; D not certain. The CDR3 runs to 12 residues. Between the trimmed V and J ends, which lost 2 bases and 9 bases, there was a span of 11 bases. Germline loops: CDR1 SQVTM, CDR2 ANQGSEA. The CDR3 spells CSVERENGEQFF. The CDR3 region has the DNA TGCAGCGTTGAAAGAGAAAACGGTGAGCAGTTCTTC.

This clone was counted between two and nine times. This chain connects TRBV4-1 to TRBJ1-1, with D perhaps matching TRBD1 (5 bases). CDR1 and CDR2 from the germline V gene are MGHRA and YSYEKL. This CDR3 spans 13 amino acids. Trimming pared 6 bases from V and 4 bases from J, leaving 12 bases between. The CDR3 DNA reads as TGCGCCAGCAGTCGAGGGGAGGGCACTGAAGCTTTCTTT. Translating gives CASSRGEGTEAFF.

The V and J genes are TRBV5-4 and TRBJ1-5; 9 positions match TRBD1. This CDR3 contains 18 residues. J was trimmed by 9 bases and V by 4 bases; bases with no gene match: 20. Germline lookup yields CDR1 SGHNT and CDR2 YYREEE (reference sequence). The CDR3, as DNA: TGTGCCAGCAGCCCCAGGACAGGGGCCCGATCCTACAGTGGGCCCCAGCATTTT. This gives the protein CASSPRTGARSYSGPQHF.

The chain recombines TRBV28 with TRBJ2-7; 11 positions agree with TRBD1. The junction had 4 bases not matched to a gene; V was cut back by 6 bases and J by 3 bases. Germline V lookup: CDR1 MDHEN, CDR2 SYDVKM. The CDR3 totals 14 residues. The CDR3 sequence: CASRTGTGGYEQYF. As DNA, the CDR3 is TGTGCCAGCAGAACCGGGACAGGGGGCTACGAGCAGTACTTC.

The rearrangement uses TRBV27 and TRBJ1-2; 7 nucleotides align to TRBD1. The V segment lost 5 bases and the J segment 2 bases; nucleotides outside the gene matches: 5. This CDR3 is built from 14 residues. CDR1 and CDR2 from the germline V gene are MNHEY and SMNVEV (reference sequence). The CDR3 sequence: CASSVRTGNYGYTF. For the CDR3, the DNA is TGTGCCAGCAGTGTTAGGACAGGCAACTATGGCTACACCTTC.

The chain couples TRBV5-6 to TRBJ1-2; 7 bases line up with TRBD1. Germline values: CDR1 SGHDT, CDR2 YYEEEE. CDR3 length: 14 residues. Germline trimming cut 5 bases from V and 1 base from J; bases unmatched to any gene: 5. The CDR3 reads CASRDRAYNYGYTF. CDR3 sequence (DNA): TGTGCCAGCAGAGACAGGGCGTATAACTATGGCTACACCTTC.

As DNA, the CDR3 is TGCGCCAGCAGCCGGGAGACTAGCGGTAACACAGATACGCAGTATTTT. Encoded protein: CASSRETSGNTDTQYF. V and J are TRBV4-1 and TRBJ2-3, with TRBD2 matching 9 bases. Germline V gene sequence: CDR1 MGHRA, CDR2 YSYEKL. V shed 4 bases and J 2 bases; nucleotides not matched to a gene: 7. The CDR3 contains 16 residues.

The chain is built from TRBV3-1 (or the pseudogene TRBV3-2) and TRBJ2-1, with D maybe TRBD2 (6 bases). Trimming stripped 1 base from V and 4 bases from J, with 17 bases between. Germline-derived CDR1 and CDR2 are LGHDT and YNNKEL (reference sequence). The CDR3 has 17 residues. Here the CDR3 reads CASSQGRLLARYNEQFF. DNA for the CDR3: TGTGCCAGCAGCCAAGGTCGCTTGCTAGCGCGTTACAATGAGCAGTTCTTC.

The chain couples TRBV10-3 to TRBJ1-2, with D maybe TRBD1 (6 bases). Germline assignment: CDR1 ENHRY and CDR2 SYGVKD. The V gene lost 2 bases and the J gene lost 3 bases, with 7 bases spanning the gap. The CDR3 is 13 residues long. The CDR3 protein is CAISERQDYGYTF. In DNA, the CDR3 is TGTGCCATCAGTGAGAGACAGGACTATGGCTACACCTTC.

The chain has TRBV3-1 (or the pseudogene TRBV3-2) and TRBJ2-7; D perhaps matches TRBD1 (6 bases). In germline, CDR1 is LGHDT, CDR2 YNNKEL (reference sequence). V was shortened by 1 base and J by 0 bases, with 10 bases between the two germline ends. CDR3 length equals 15 residues. The chain's CDR3 is CASSQGPGASYEQYF. The CDR3 nucleotides are TGTGCCAGCAGCCAAGGCCCAGGGGCCTCCTACGAGCAGTACTTC.

The rearrangement links TRBV5-5 to TRBJ2-7; D call uncertain. The V and J ends lost 0 bases and 3 bases respectively, with 7 bases between them. This CDR3 spans 13 amino acids. Germline CDR1 and CDR2: SGHKS and YYEKEE (reference sequence). The CDR3 spells CASSLAPVYEQYF. CDR3 DNA sequence: TGTGCCAGCAGCTTGGCCCCGGTCTACGAGCAGTACTTC.

This clone was detected a few times. This chain connects TRBV4-1 to TRBJ1-2, with D possibly being TRBD1 (6 bases). With 0 bases removed from V and 4 bases from J, the gap between germline ends came to 15 bases. This CDR3 contains 16 residues. Germline lookup yields CDR1 MGHRA and CDR2 YSYEKL. CDR3: CASSQDRTGQPYGYTF. CDR3 nucleotide sequence: TGCGCCAGCAGCCAAGATCGTACGGGACAACCCTATGGCTACACCTTC.

The V gene is TRBV14, the J gene TRBJ1-5; D is unclear. Germline CDR1 reads SGHDN; CDR2 reads FVKESK. Trimming took off 1 base at V and 6 bases at J, with 4 bases between the two ends. The CDR3 spans 12 residues. For the CDR3, the DNA is TGTGCCAGCAGCCAAGGGGCTCAGCCCCAGCATTTT. It codes for CASSQGAQPQHF.

The rearrangement links TRBV15 to TRBJ1-2; D unresolved. This CDR3 region has 14 residues. Germline values: CDR1 LNHNV, CDR2 YYDKDF (reference sequence). Trimming removed 3 bases from V and 7 bases from J, with 15 bases in between. CDR3 DNA: TGTGCCACCAGCAGTGACTCTTTCAGCTCTGGCTACACCTTC. Translating it yields CATSSDSFSSGYTF.

V gene TRBV6-5 combines with J gene TRBJ2-7; unclear D gene. V was pared by 8 bases and J by 3 bases, with 17 bases between. The CDR3 has 14 amino acids. Germline V gene lookup returns CDR1 MNHEY and CDR2 SVGAGI. CDR3 protein: CASSRVSESYEQYF. In DNA form, the CDR3 reads TGTGCCAGCTCCCGGGTGTCAGAAAGCTACGAGCAGTACTTC.

This chain connects TRBV6-5 to TRBJ1-4; a possible D gene is TRBD1 (5 bases). This CDR3 is 14 amino acids long. Germline V CDR1 and CDR2: MNHEY, SVGAGI. The V end lost 6 bases, the J end lost 4 bases, and 12 bases lay between the germline ends. In DNA form, the CDR3 reads TGTGCCAGCAGGGATGACAGTCTTAATGAAAAACTGTTTTTT. As protein: CASRDDSLNEKLFF.

This clone appeared once. J is TRBJ2-2 and V is TRBV24-1; D may be TRBD2 (6 bases). V was shortened by 9 bases and J by 9 bases, with 13 bases between the two germline ends. The germline gives CDR1 KGHDR, CDR2 SFDVKD. The CDR3 is made up of 12 amino acids. CDR3 residues: CATGTGSRELFF. CDR3 nucleotide sequence: TGTGCCACCGGGACTGGCTCCAGGGAGCTGTTTTTT.

This chain links TRBV7-9 with TRBJ2-7, with 7 bases that match TRBD1. Looked up from germline, CDR1 is SEHNR and CDR2 is FQNEAQ (reference sequence). V was clipped by 5 bases and J by 1 base; unmatched bases: 8. CDR3 size: 15 residues. CDR3 region: CASSAYRGASYEQYF. CDR3 sequence (DNA): TGTGCCAGCAGCGCCTACAGGGGAGCGTCCTACGAGCAGTACTTC.

This chain uses TRBV24-1 with TRBJ2-5; D remains ambiguous. Trimming took 4 bases from V and 2 from J, leaving 10 bases between them. The CDR3 sequence is 14 residues long. CDR1 KGHDR and CDR2 SFDVKD come from the germline V gene. CDR3 nucleotide sequence: TGTGCCACCAGTGACAACAGTAAACAAGAGACCCAGTACTTC. Its translation is CATSDNSKQETQYF.

This chain links TRBV6-1 with TRBJ1-2; D not certain. With 1 base removed from V and 5 bases from J, the gap between germline ends came to 17 bases. Germline lookup yields CDR1 MNHNS and CDR2 SASEGT. The CDR3 spans 16 residues. The CDR3 sequence: CASSEVRSWQRYGYTF. Here the CDR3 DNA reads TGTGCCAGCAGTGAAGTCCGAAGTTGGCAACGATATGGCTACACCTTC.

In this sample, this clone turned up a few times. V usage is TRBV19 and J usage is TRBJ2-7, with no clear D. The CDR3 spans 12 residues. Trimming took 3 bases from V and 5 from J, leaving 8 bases between them. Germline V gene data show CDR1 as LNHDA and CDR2 as SQIVND (reference sequence). As DNA, the CDR3 is TGTGCCAGTAGTATGAGGTACCACGAGCAGTACTTC. Its protein is CASSMRYHEQYF.

The chain is built from TRBV4-1 and TRBJ1-1, with D perhaps TRBD1 (6 bases). V gave up 5 bases and J gave up 2 bases, with 12 bases separating them. The CDR3 spans 14 residues. Germline CDR1 is MGHRA and CDR2 is YSYEKL. The CDR3 region has the DNA TGCGCCAGCAGCTCACAGGGCCCAAACACTGAAGCTTTCTTT. It specifies CASSSQGPNTEAFF.

The genes are TRBV12-5 and TRBJ1-1; the D gene is possibly TRBD1 (5 bases). The V and J ends lost 6 bases and 0 bases respectively, with 14 bases between them. The CDR3 runs to 15 residues. Germline CDR1 reads LGHNT; CDR2 reads FRNRAP. This chain's CDR3 is CASGSNPGLNTEAFF. CDR3 DNA: TGTGCTAGTGGCTCGAACCCAGGGCTGAACACTGAAGCTTTCTTT.

This clone turned up a few times. Distinct nucleotide sequences in the sample also encode this CDR3. The chain links TRBV6-4 to TRBJ2-3; 11 bases line up with TRBD2. Trimming removed 4 bases from V and 3 bases from J; junction bases left unmatched: 3. The CDR3 has 15 residues. The germline V gene has CDR1 MRHNA and CDR2 SNTAGT. The DNA of the CDR3 is TGTGCCAGCAGTGGCCTAGCGGGGGGAACAGATACGCAGTATTTT. The encoded protein is CASSGLAGGTDTQYF.

This clone has only a few counts. V gene TRBV7-2 combines with J gene TRBJ1-3, with 10 bases matching TRBD1. Germline assignment: CDR1 SGHTA and CDR2 FQGNSA. Germline trimming cut 1 base from V and 5 bases from J; bases unmatched to any gene: 5. This CDR3 has 16 amino acids. CDR3 residues: CASSLVGTGVRNTIYF. Written as DNA, the CDR3 is TGTGCCAGCAGCTTAGTAGGGACAGGGGTTCGAAACACCATATATTTT.

This chain's CDR3 is CATSAGGGSDYGYTF. In DNA form, the CDR3 reads TGTGCCACCAGCGCCGGGGGGGGTTCTGATTATGGCTACACCTTC. The V call is TRBV15, the J call TRBJ1-2; D is perhaps TRBD1 (5 bases). Germline V gene lookup returns CDR1 LNHNV and CDR2 YYDKDF (reference sequence). V lost 5 bases and J lost 5, with 18 bases in between. The CDR3 is 15 amino acids.

The V call is TRBV6-5, the J call TRBJ1-1; D remains unclear. The CDR3 is 13 residues long. The germline gives CDR1 MNHEY, CDR2 SVGAGI. The V and J ends lost 6 bases and 0 bases respectively, with 8 bases between them. The CDR3 protein is CASSVVLNTEAFF. In DNA form, the CDR3 reads TGTGCCAGCAGCGTCGTTTTGAACACTGAAGCTTTCTTT.

The V call is TRBV7-2, the J call TRBJ2-7, with D possibly matching TRBD1 (5 bases). Per germline, CDR1 SGHTA and CDR2 FQGNSA. The germline V and J ends were trimmed by 1 base and 2 bases, with 9 bases remaining between them. CDR3 length: 14 amino acids. The CDR3 sequence: CASSLGDRPYEQYF. CDR3 nucleotide sequence: TGTGCCAGCAGCTTAGGCGACAGACCCTACGAGCAGTACTTC. The variable domain in full, with the rest retrieved from reference TRBV7-2 and TRBJ2-7, is GAGVSQSPSNKVTEKGKDVELRCDPISGHTALYWYRQSLGQGLEFLIYFQGNSAPDKSGLPSDRFSAERTGGSVSTLTIQRTQQEDSAVYLCASSLGDRPYEQYFGPGTRLTVT.

The chain joins TRBV12-3 or TRBV12-4 to TRBJ2-5; TRBD2 aligns across 8 bases. V gave up 1 base and J gave up 6 bases; unmatched junction bases: 1. The CDR3 runs 13 residues. The CDR3 sequence is CASSLERGQTQYF. The CDR3 bases are TGTGCCAGCAGTTTAGAGCGGGGGCAGACCCAGTACTTC.